This TCR beta chain was documented in a study of blood T cell repertoires in COVID-19. Original processing methods: Reference gene primer amplification gave estimated nucleated cell counts. Here immunoSEQ multiplex PCR was the method, and the copy in TCRdb shows in-frame clones only, minus some. That table supplies the V and J calls and clone size; D and trimming were determined from the DNA. The repertoire consists of 50,000 or so clones, with approximately 80% occurring once and the leading ten covering roughly 50%. Between the trimmed V and J ends, which lost 3 bases and 4 bases, there was a span of 6 bases. The CDR3 sequence is 11 residues long. Germline V lookup: CDR1 DFQATT, CDR2 SNEGSKA (reference sequence).

This clonotype was sampled from a man aged 65-85 years with acute or convalescent COVID-19. This chain joins TRBV20-1 and TRBJ1-2; D is unresolved. The sample was peripheral blood. The CDR3 DNA sequence: TGCAGTGCTAGGAGTGTCTATGGCTACACCTTC. It specifies CSARSVYGYTF.